The present TCR beta chain was sequenced within a study of shared clonotypes between healthy human individuals. The study, taken as a whole, reports: Naive subsets tended to show greater estimated richness than memory subsets.

Points on this clone: The target antigen is unknown.

V gave up 2 bases and J gave up 0 bases, with 8 bases separating them. Per the germline V gene, CDR1 is KGHSH and CDR2 is LQKENI. The CDR3 consists of 15 residues. All donors qualified as healthy HIV-negative adults and had experienced no recent acute infections or vaccinations. The assay was carried out at the deep level. The assay was immunoSEQ multiplex PCR, and TCRdb's table has in-frame clones only and misses some. Of 2,500,000 or so clones detected, 90% to 95% appear once; the ten largest clones hold roughly 0.14%. Sequenced sample: naive CD4+ T cells sorted from blood. Subset given: CD45RA+ positively selected. This chain connects TRBV18 to TRBJ2-4; no reliable D call. The TCR was taken from a man aged 18-30 years in good health. CDR3 DNA: TGTGCCAGCTCACCAGTGGCGCTAGCCAAAAACATTCAGTACTTC. Its translation is CASSPVALAKNIQYF.